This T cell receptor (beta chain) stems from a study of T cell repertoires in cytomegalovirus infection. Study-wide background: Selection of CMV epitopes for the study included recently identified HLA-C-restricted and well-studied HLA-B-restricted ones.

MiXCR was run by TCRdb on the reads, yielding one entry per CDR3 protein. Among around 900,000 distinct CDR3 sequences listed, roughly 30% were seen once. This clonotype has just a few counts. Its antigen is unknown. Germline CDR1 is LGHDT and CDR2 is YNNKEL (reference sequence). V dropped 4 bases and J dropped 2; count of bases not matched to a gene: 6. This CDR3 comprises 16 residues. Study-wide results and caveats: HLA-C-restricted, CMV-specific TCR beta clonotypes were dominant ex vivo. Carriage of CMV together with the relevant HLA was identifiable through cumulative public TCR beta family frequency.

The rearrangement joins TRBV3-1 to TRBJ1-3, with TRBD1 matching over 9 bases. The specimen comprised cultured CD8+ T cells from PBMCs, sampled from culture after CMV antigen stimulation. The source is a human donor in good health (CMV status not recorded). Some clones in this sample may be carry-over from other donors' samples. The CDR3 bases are TGTGCCAGCAGCCTTCAACACAGGGGGCCTGGAAACACCATATATTTT. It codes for CASSLQHRGPGNTIYF. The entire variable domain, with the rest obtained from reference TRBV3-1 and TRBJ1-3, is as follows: DTAVSQTPKYLVTQMGNDKSIKCEQNLGHDTMYWYKQDSKKFLKIMFSYNNKELIINETVPNRFSPKSPDKAHLNLHINSLELGDSAVYFCASSLQHRGPGNTIYFGEGSWLTVV.